This T cell receptor (beta chain) derives from a study of T cell responses to AZD1222 COVID-19 vaccine. Whole-study results and caveats: Just a handful of people given AZD1222 tested seropositive at baseline. Spike-specific TCR depth and breadth grew after two AZD1222 doses. Clonal diversity was possibly underestimated, and the donors were mostly white British, with more females. Nearly half of unique spike-specific TCRs reportedly avoided B.1.351 and B.1.1.7 mutated regions.

Germline CDR1 reads SGDLS; CDR2 reads YYNGEE. With 6 bases removed from V and 8 bases from J, the gap between germline ends came to 21 bases. The CDR3 covers 15 residues. Assay used: immunoSEQ multiplex PCR; TCRdb lists only in-frame clones, some missing. The data contain some 150,000 clones, under 95% of them singletons. About this clone itself: Antigen specificity is unknown.

The clonotype comes from an adult in good health. Sequenced material: peripheral blood, taken on day 0 of AZD1222 vaccination. The chain has TRBV9 and TRBJ2-1; D possibly corresponds to TRBD1 (5 bases). CDR3 DNA: TGTGCCAGCAACCCTTGGGGTGTGGGGCTTTATGAGCAGTTCTTC. As protein: CASNPWGVGLYEQFF.